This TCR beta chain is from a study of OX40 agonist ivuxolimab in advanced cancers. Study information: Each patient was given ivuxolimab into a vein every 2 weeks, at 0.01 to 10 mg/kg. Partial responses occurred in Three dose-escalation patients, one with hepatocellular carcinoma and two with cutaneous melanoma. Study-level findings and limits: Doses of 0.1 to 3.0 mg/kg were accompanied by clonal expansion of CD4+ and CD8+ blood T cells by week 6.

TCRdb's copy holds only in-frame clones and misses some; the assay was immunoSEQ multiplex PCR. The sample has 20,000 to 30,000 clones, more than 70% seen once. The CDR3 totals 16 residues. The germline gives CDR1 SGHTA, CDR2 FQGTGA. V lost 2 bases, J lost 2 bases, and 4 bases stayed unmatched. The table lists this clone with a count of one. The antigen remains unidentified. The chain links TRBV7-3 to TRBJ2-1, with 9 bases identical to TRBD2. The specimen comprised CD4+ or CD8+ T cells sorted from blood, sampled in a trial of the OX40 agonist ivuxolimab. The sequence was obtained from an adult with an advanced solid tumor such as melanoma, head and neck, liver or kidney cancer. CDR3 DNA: TGTGCCAGCAGCTTACGCGGGAGGGGGACCTACAATGAGCAGTTCTTC. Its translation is CASSLRGRGTYNEQFF.